This is a list of T cell receptor beta chains from one sample in a study of spatial heterogeneity in lung cancer. One entry per CDR3 protein results from TCRdb running MiXCR on the 5' RACE reads. The sample has 20,000 to 25,000 distinct CDR3 sequences; 5.8% are singletons. The sequenced sample was PBMCs, obtained at surgery. The receptor set was obtained from a male donor with early-stage non-small cell lung cancer. The CDR3 runs from the conserved cysteine through the conserved F or W. The order of the fields is V gene, J gene, CDR3 length, CDR3 protein.

v_call: TRBV19
j_call: TRBJ2-3
cdr3_length: 15
cdr3_aa: CASSTGTGAVDTQYF

v_call: TRBV24-1
j_call: TRBJ1-4
cdr3_length: 15
cdr3_aa: CATSDGGATNEKLFF

v_call: TRBV9
j_call: TRBJ2-5
cdr3_length: 15
cdr3_aa: CASSVGEGAQETQYF

v_call: TRBV2
j_call: TRBJ2-1
cdr3_length: 13
cdr3_aa: CATSWGDRGEQFF

v_call: TRBV15
j_call: TRBJ1-3
cdr3_length: 16
cdr3_aa: CATSSPISRVGNTIYF

v_call: TRBV5-6
j_call: TRBJ2-6
cdr3_length: 18
cdr3_aa: CASSTRTGGSSGANVLTF

v_call: TRBV23-1
j_call: TRBJ2-1
cdr3_length: 13
cdr3_aa: CASSQSKGGEQFF

v_call: TRBV5-4
j_call: TRBJ2-2
cdr3_length: 15
cdr3_aa: CASSLGGLNTGELFF

v_call: TRBV29-1
j_call: TRBJ2-7
cdr3_length: 14
cdr3_aa: CSVGLGQGGDEQYF

v_call: TRBV6-6
j_call: TRBJ2-3
cdr3_length: 12
cdr3_aa: CASSPGIDTQYF

v_call: TRBV5-1
j_call: TRBJ2-3
cdr3_length: 12
cdr3_aa: CASSSYTDTQYF

v_call: TRBV3-1
j_call: TRBJ1-2
cdr3_length: 16
cdr3_aa: CASSHDRQGPNYGYTF

v_call: TRBV5-1
j_call: TRBJ2-3
cdr3_length: 17
cdr3_aa: CASFKRGADFGTDTQYF

v_call: TRBV3-1
j_call: TRBJ2-1
cdr3_length: 17
cdr3_aa: CASSQGAGRWSYNEQFF

v_call: TRBV28
j_call: TRBJ1-1
cdr3_length: 14
cdr3_aa: CASSKDRPNTEAFF

v_call: TRBV11-1
j_call: TRBJ2-1
cdr3_length: 15
cdr3_aa: CASTLMGLMDREQFF

v_call: TRBV28
j_call: TRBJ1-2
cdr3_length: 13
cdr3_aa: CASRVGTDYGYTF

v_call: TRBV5-1
j_call: TRBJ1-5
cdr3_length: 15
cdr3_aa: CASSPRGGGGQPQHF

v_call: TRBV27
j_call: TRBJ1-5
cdr3_length: 15
cdr3_aa: CASSFSGGSNQPQHF

v_call: TRBV7-2
j_call: TRBJ1-3
cdr3_length: 12
cdr3_aa: CASSRTGNTIYF

v_call: TRBV20-1
j_call: TRBJ2-7
cdr3_length: 13
cdr3_aa: CSARDGPLYEQYF

v_call: TRBV12-5
j_call: TRBJ1-1
cdr3_length: 17
cdr3_aa: CASGLADSYYMNTEAFF

v_call: TRBV6-2/TRBV6-3
j_call: TRBJ2-3
cdr3_length: 17
cdr3_aa: CASSHLRTSGRRGPQYF

v_call: TRBV27
j_call: TRBJ1-1
cdr3_length: 15
cdr3_aa: CASSLSRTENTEAFF

v_call: TRBV28
j_call: TRBJ2-1
cdr3_length: 16
cdr3_aa: CASGTIGGQAYNEQFF

v_call: TRBV15
j_call: TRBJ2-7
cdr3_length: 16
cdr3_aa: CATSRTLGTGGYEQYF

v_call: TRBV28
j_call: TRBJ2-7
cdr3_length: 15
cdr3_aa: CASSYSGTGSYEQYF

v_call: TRBV2
j_call: TRBJ2-2
cdr3_length: 14
cdr3_aa: CATGASGVTGELFF

v_call: TRBV6-6
j_call: TRBJ1-5
cdr3_length: 15
cdr3_aa: CASSFIGTGKQPQHF

v_call: TRBV9
j_call: TRBJ2-5
cdr3_length: 14
cdr3_aa: CASSVAPAGGPQYF